These 5 T cell receptor beta chains came from one sample sequenced in a study of shared clonotypes between healthy human individuals. Measured with immunoSEQ multiplex PCR; TCRdb has only the in-frame clones, and not every one. In the table there are roughly 1,500,000 clones, approximately 98.5% of which are singletons. What was sequenced was naive CD4+ T cells sorted from blood. Indicated subset: CD45RA+ positively selected. Every receptor here comes from a man under 40 in good health.

V usage is TRBV5-4 and J usage is TRBJ2-7; TRBD2 is a possible D gene (6 bases). The ends were cut back, 2 bases at V and 0 bases at J, with 15 bases in the middle. The CDR3 runs to 16 residues. Germline loops: CDR1 SGHNT, CDR2 YYREEE (reference sequence). In DNA, the CDR3 is TGTGCCAGCAGCTTTGGTGGGACTTACAGCTCCTACGAGCAGTACTTC. As protein: CASSFGGTYSSYEQYF.

The chain is built from TRBV11-2 and TRBJ2-2, with D unclear. Germline CDR1 is SGHAT and CDR2 is FQNNGV. The CDR3 contains 13 residues. The V and J ends lost 3 bases and 7 bases respectively, with 9 bases between them. In DNA form, the CDR3 reads TGTGCCAGCAGCTTTGGAATTGACGGGGAGCTGTTTTTT. It is translated as CASSFGIDGELFF. The whole variable domain, remainder taken from reference TRBV11-2 and TRBJ2-2, is EAGVAQSPRYKIIEKRQSVAFWCNPISGHATLYWYQQILGQGPKLLIQFQNNGVVDDSQLPKDRFSAERLKGVDSTLKIQPAKLEDSAVYLCASSFGIDGELFFGEGSRLTVL.

The V and J genes are TRBV9 and TRBJ2-3, with D possibly matching TRBD2 (5 bases). The CDR3 extends over 15 amino acids. Trimming removed 0 bases from V and 8 bases from J, with 16 bases in between. The germline V gene has CDR1 SGDLS and CDR2 YYNGEE. This CDR3 is CASSVDADYQVTQYF. CDR3 nucleotides: TGTGCCAGCAGCGTAGACGCCGACTACCAGGTTACGCAGTATTTT. Full variable domain (outside the CDR3, taken from reference TRBV9 and TRBJ2-3): DSGVTQTPKHLITATGQRVTLRCSPRSGDLSVYWYQQSLDQGLQFLIQYYNGEERAKGNILERFSAQQFPDLHSELNLSSLELGDSALYFCASSVDADYQVTQYFGPGTRLTVL.

This chain uses TRBV29-1 with TRBJ2-1; TRBD2 agrees at 15 bases. Germline values: CDR1 SQVTM, CDR2 ANQGSEA. CDR3 length: 15 amino acids. V lost 4 bases and J lost 6; bases outside the gene matches: 4. This CDR3 reads CSVGRTSGRANEQFF. CDR3 nucleotides: TGCAGCGTTGGCCGGACTAGCGGGAGGGCCAATGAGCAGTTCTTC.

The chain combines TRBV5-5 with TRBJ2-1; the D is unclear. Germline CDR1 and CDR2: SGHKS and YYEKEE (reference sequence). The germline V and J ends were trimmed by 4 bases and 6 bases, with 14 bases remaining between them. CDR3 size: 14 residues. The CDR3 region has the DNA TGTGCCAGCAGCCTGGCGCCGGACCGCAATGAGCAGTTCTTC. Its translation is CASSLAPDRNEQFF.